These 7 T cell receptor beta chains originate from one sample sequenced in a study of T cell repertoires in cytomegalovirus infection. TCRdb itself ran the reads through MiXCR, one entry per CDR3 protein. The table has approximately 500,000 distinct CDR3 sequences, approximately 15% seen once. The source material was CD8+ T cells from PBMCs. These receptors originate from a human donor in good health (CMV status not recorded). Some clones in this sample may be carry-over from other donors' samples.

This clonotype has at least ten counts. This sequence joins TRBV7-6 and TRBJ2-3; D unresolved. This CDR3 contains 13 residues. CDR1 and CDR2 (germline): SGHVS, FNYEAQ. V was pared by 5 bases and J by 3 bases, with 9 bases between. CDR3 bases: TGTGCCAGCAGCCTTAAATGGACAGATACGCAGTATTTT. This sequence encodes CASSLKWTDTQYF.

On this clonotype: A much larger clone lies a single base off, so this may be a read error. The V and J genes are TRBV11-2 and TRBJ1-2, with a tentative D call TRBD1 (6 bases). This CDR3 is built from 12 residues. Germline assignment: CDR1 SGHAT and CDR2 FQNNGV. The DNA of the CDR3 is TGTGTCAGCAGCCTCGGGACATCCGGCTACACCTTC. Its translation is CVSSLGTSGYTF.

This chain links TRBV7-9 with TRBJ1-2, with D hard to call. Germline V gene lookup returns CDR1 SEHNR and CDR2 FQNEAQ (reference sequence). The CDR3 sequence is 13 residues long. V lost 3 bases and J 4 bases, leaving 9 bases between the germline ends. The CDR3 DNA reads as TGTGCCAGCAGCTTGAACGTAGCCTATGGCTACACCTTC. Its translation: CASSLNVAYGYTF.

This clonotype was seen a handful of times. CDR3 protein: CASSQVDSGAYNEQFF. The CDR3 DNA reads TGTGCCAGCAGCCAAGTTGATAGCGGGGCCTACAATGAGCAGTTCTTC. The chain carries TRBV14 and TRBJ2-1; 8 bases match TRBD2. Losses at the gene ends were 1 base for V and 2 bases for J; bases not matched to a gene: 4. There are 16 residues in the CDR3. Germline CDR1 SGHDN, CDR2 FVKESK.

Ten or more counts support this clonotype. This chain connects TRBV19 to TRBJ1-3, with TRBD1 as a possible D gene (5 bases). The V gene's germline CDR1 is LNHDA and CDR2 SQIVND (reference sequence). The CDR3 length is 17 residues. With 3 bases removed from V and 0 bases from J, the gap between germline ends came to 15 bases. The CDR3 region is CASSMDAGTDSGNTIYF. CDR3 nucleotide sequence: TGTGCCAGTAGTATGGATGCCGGGACCGACTCTGGAAACACCATATATTTT.

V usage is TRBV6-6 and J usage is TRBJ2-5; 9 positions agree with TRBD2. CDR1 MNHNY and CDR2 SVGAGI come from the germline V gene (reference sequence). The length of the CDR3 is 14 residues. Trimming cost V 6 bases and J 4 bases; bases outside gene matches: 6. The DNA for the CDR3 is TGTGCCAGCAGGCGAGCGGGAGGTCGAGAGACCCAGTACTTC. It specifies CASRRAGGRETQYF.

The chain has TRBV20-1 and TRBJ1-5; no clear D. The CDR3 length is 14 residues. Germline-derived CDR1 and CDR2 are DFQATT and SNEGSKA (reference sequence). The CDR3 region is CSAGPSVYNQPQHF. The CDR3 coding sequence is TGCAGCGCCGGGCCATCAGTTTACAATCAGCCCCAGCATTTT.